A single sample is the source of the 30 T cell receptor beta chains below, sequenced in a study of T cells in Graves' hyperthyroidism and ophthalmopathy. Authors of the study amplified TCR beta CDR3 regions from RNA transcripts. First-round RT-PCR targeting the TCR CDR3 was performed with the HTBI primer set. TCRdb independently ran MiXCR on the multiplex PCR reads; one entry per CDR3 protein. The table shows 610,000 or so distinct CDR3 sequences, with 40% to 55% occurring only once. The sequenced material came from peripheral blood or thyroid tissue (not recorded which). The source is a woman under 30 with Graves' hyperthyroidism.

This clonotype has ten or more counts. The genes are TRBV20-1 and TRBJ2-7, with D tentatively TRBD1 or TRBD2 (6 bases each). The CDR3 length is 13 residues. In germline, CDR1 is DFQATT, CDR2 SNEGSKA (reference sequence). Trimming took 5 bases from V and 4 from J, leaving 15 bases between them. The CDR3 region has the DNA TGCAGTGCTGAGGGGGAGGCGGGGTACGAGCAGTACTTC. It is translated as CSAEGEAGYEQYF.

Ten or more counts support this clonotype. This rearrangement joins TRBV19 to TRBJ1-2; D uncertain. V lost 2 bases to trimming and J lost 3 bases, with 4 bases between them. The CDR3 totals 12 residues. Germline V CDR1 and CDR2: LNHDA, SQIVND (reference sequence). CDR3 DNA: TGTGCCAGTAGTATATATGACTATGGCTACACCTTC. Its protein product is CASSIYDYGYTF.

This clonotype was observed at least ten times. This chain joins TRBV7-8 and TRBJ2-6; D is uncertain. V dropped 3 bases and J dropped 2 bases, with 2 bases sitting between them. The length of the CDR3 is 13 residues. Germline values: CDR1 SGHVS, CDR2 FQNEAQ. DNA of the CDR3: TGTGCCAGCAGCTTGACTGGGGCCAACGTCCTGACTTTC. Amino acid sequence: CASSLTGANVLTF. Using reference TRBV7-8 and TRBJ2-6 for the parts outside the CDR3, the full variable domain is GAGVSQSPRYKVAKRGQDVALRCDPISGHVSLFWYQQALGQGPEFLTYFQNEAQLDKSGLPSDRFFAERPEGSVSTLKIQRTQQEDSAVYLCASSLTGANVLTFGAGSRLTVL.

The chain is built from TRBV29-1 and TRBJ1-2; 8 bases agree with TRBD1. The CDR3 length is 14 residues. V shed 8 bases, J shed 3 bases, and the junction held 11 bases outside the gene matches. Germline V gene data show CDR1 as SQVTM and CDR2 as ANQGSEA. The CDR3: CSQPRQGRDYGYTF. DNA for the CDR3: TGCAGCCAGCCTAGACAGGGGAGGGACTATGGCTACACCTTC.

This clonotype was seen at least ten times. A much larger clone differs from this one at a single base, so this may be a read error. This chain uses TRBV10-3 with TRBJ2-5; D gene uncertain. CDR1 is ENHRY and CDR2 is SYGVKD in the germline V gene. The CDR3 is made up of 12 amino acids. The chain's CDR3 is CATSETEETQYF. As DNA, the CDR3 is TGTGCCACCAGTGAAACAGAAGAGACCCAGTACTTC.

This clonotype was recorded many times. The rearrangement joins TRBV11-2 to TRBJ1-4; perhaps TRBD1 as D (5 bases). V was trimmed by 0 bases and J by 7 bases, leaving 15 bases between them. The CDR3 loop spans 16 amino acids. Germline CDR1 SGHAT, CDR2 FQNNGV. The CDR3 sequence is CASSLDYPRVGEKLFF. The CDR3 DNA reads as TGTGCCAGCAGCTTAGATTACCCCAGGGTGGGTGAAAAACTGTTTTTT. Full variable domain (remainder filled in from reference TRBV11-2 and TRBJ1-4): EAGVAQSPRYKIIEKRQSVAFWCNPISGHATLYWYQQILGQGPKLLIQFQNNGVVDDSQLPKDRFSAERLKGVDSTLKIQPAKLEDSAVYLCASSLDYPRVGEKLFFGSGTQLSVL.

This chain links TRBV11-2 with TRBJ2-3, with 7 bases fitting TRBD1. CDR1 is SGHAT and CDR2 is FQNNGV in the germline V gene. The CDR3 spans 16 residues. J gave up 0 bases and V 2 bases, and 5 bases lay outside the gene matches. The CDR3 is CASSLIGQESTDTQYF. Written as DNA, the CDR3 is TGTGCCAGCAGCTTAATCGGACAGGAGAGCACAGATACGCAGTATTTT.

This clonotype came up many times. A read error may produce the germline difference seen at one junction end. V gene TRBV6-1 combines with J gene TRBJ2-2; TRBD2 might be the D (5 bases). The germline V gene encodes CDR1 MNHNS and CDR2 SASEGT. This CDR3 has 13 residues. CDR3 loop: CACRGSDTGELFF. The CDR3 DNA reads as TGTGCCTGCAGAGGGTCGGACACCGGGGAGCTGTTTTTT.

This clonotype was counted ten times or more. The chain employs TRBV20-1 and TRBJ2-7; TRBD2 matches 7 bases. V was pared by 0 bases and J by 1 base, with 6 bases of the junction left unmatched. The CDR3 length is 15 residues. CDR1 DFQATT and CDR2 SNEGSKA come from the germline V gene (reference sequence). The CDR3 DNA follows: TGCAGTGCTAGAGATGGGGGGGGGTTATCCTACGAGCAGTACTTC. Residues: CSARDGGGLSYEQYF.

This chain links TRBV7-8 with TRBJ1-1; no clear D gene. The CDR3 runs 13 residues. CDR1 and CDR2 from the germline V gene are SGHVS and FQNEAQ. The germline V and J ends were trimmed by 3 bases and 4 bases, with 9 bases remaining between them. Written as DNA, the CDR3 is TGTGCCAGCAGCTTTACCCCGGGCACTGAAGCTTTCTTT. Its protein is CASSFTPGTEAFF.

This clonotype was detected many times. The chain is built from TRBV24-1 and TRBJ1-2; D is unclear. Trimming stripped 4 bases from V and 0 bases from J, with 11 bases between. CDR3 length equals 15 residues. Germline-derived CDR1 and CDR2 are KGHDR and SFDVKD. The CDR3 DNA reads TGTGCCACCAGTGACCACGACACCCCTAACTATGGCTACACCTTC. This codes for CATSDHDTPNYGYTF.

This clonotype was recorded many times. The chain recombines TRBV29-1 with TRBJ2-5, with D possibly TRBD2 on 6 matching bases. The CDR3 totals 16 residues. Trimming removed 0 bases at V and 2 bases at J, with 16 bases between. From germline, CDR1 is SQVTM and CDR2 ANQGSEA. The CDR3 DNA is TGCAGCGTTGAAGATCTTCGGGAGAGATGGCAAGAGACCCAGTACTTC. Protein product: CSVEDLRERWQETQYF.

This clonotype was picked up many times. The chain has TRBV12-3 or TRBV12-4 and TRBJ1-1; D call uncertain. The CDR3 runs 14 residues. Trimming cost V 6 bases and J 5 bases, with 16 bases left between them. The CDR3 sequence is CASRSTRRRTEAFF. CDR3 in DNA: TGTGCCAGCAGGTCGACACGAAGAAGAACTGAAGCTTTCTTT.

The CDR3 DNA sequence: TGTGCCAGCAGCTGGACTAGCGGGAGTGGAGCCATTACCGGGGAGCTGTTTTTT. Its protein is CASSWTSGSGAITGELFF. This chain links TRBV7-9 with TRBJ2-2; TRBD2 aligns across 13 bases. The CDR3 spans 18 residues. Germline V gives CDR1 SEHNR, CDR2 FQNEAQ (reference sequence). The trim removed 4 bases at V and 5 bases at J, leaving 10 bases unmatched.

This clonotype was seen only a few times. The rearrangement links TRBV30 to TRBJ1-1, with D uncertain. The CDR3 extends over 12 amino acids. Germline V gene lookup returns CDR1 GTSNPN and CDR2 SVGIG (reference sequence). Trimming cost V 1 base and J 7 bases, with 10 bases left between them. The chain's CDR3 is CAWSAGSFEAFF. CDR3 coding DNA: TGTGCCTGGAGTGCTGGCAGTTTTGAAGCTTTCTTT.

This clonotype was counted once. The chain links TRBV15 to TRBJ1-5; D might be TRBD1 (5 bases). The germline V and J ends were trimmed by 3 bases and 0 bases, with 15 bases remaining between them. CDR1 is LNHNV and CDR2 is YYDKDF in the germline V gene (reference sequence). CDR3 length: 17 residues. The CDR3: CATSSVGTGNSNQPQHF. The CDR3 coding sequence is TGTGCCACCAGCAGTGTTGGGACGGGTAATAGCAATCAGCCCCAGCATTTT.

The V call is TRBV4-1, the J call TRBJ1-1; 10 bases are a match to TRBD1. Germline V gene lookup returns CDR1 MGHRA and CDR2 YSYEKL. The CDR3 runs to 15 residues. Trimming removed 8 bases from V and 3 bases from J; junction bases left unmatched: 9. The CDR3 DNA sequence: TGCGCCAGCTGCCTCGGGGACAGGGGTTACACTGAAGCTTTCTTT. Amino acids: CASCLGDRGYTEAFF.

This clonotype appeared a few times. V gene TRBV18 combines with J gene TRBJ2-5; TRBD2 matches 10 bases. In germline, CDR1 is KGHSH, CDR2 LQKENI. This CDR3 comprises 15 residues. V trimming: 0 bases; J trimming: 5 bases; junction bases outside the gene matches: 3. The DNA for the CDR3 is TGTGCCAGCTCACCACCCGGGACTAGCGTGGAGACCCAGTACTTC. Protein sequence: CASSPPGTSVETQYF. Full variable domain (rest looked up from reference TRBV18 and TRBJ2-5): NAGVMQNPRHLVRRRGQEARLRCSPMKGHSHVYWYRQLPEEGLKFMVYLQKENIIDESGMPKERFSAEFPKEGPSILRIQQVVRGDSAAYFCASSPPGTSVETQYFGPGTRLLVL.

The V gene is TRBV12-3 or TRBV12-4, the J gene TRBJ1-3; D remains ambiguous. Between the trimmed V and J ends, which lost 6 bases and 7 bases, there was a span of 13 bases. The CDR3 extends over 13 amino acids. CDR3 in amino acids: CASSLSQMNTIYF. DNA of the CDR3: TGTGCCAGCAGCTTATCACAGATGAACACCATATATTTT.

This clonotype was counted a few times. Given a much more abundant clone one base away, this may be a read error. V gene TRBV20-1 combines with J gene TRBJ1-5; D ambiguous. This CDR3 has 14 amino acids. Germline CDR1 and CDR2: DFQATT and SNEGSKA (reference sequence). CDR3 sequence reads: CSARGADSDQPQHF. The CDR3, as DNA: TGCAGTGCTAGAGGGGCAGATAGCGATCAGCCCCAGCATTTT.

This clonotype occurred many times. The chain employs TRBV11-3 and TRBJ2-5; TRBD2 is a possible D gene (6 bases). The ends were cut back, 6 bases at V and 3 bases at J, with 14 bases in the middle. The CDR3 loop spans 14 amino acids. Germline V gene data show CDR1 as SGHNT and CDR2 as YENEEA. The CDR3 nucleotides read TGTGCCAGCAGACCGGGAGAAAGTAAAGAGACCCAGTACTTC. Protein: CASRPGESKETQYF. The whole variable domain, filled in from reference TRBV11-3 and TRBJ2-5, reads EAGVVQSPRYKIIEKKQPVAFWCNPISGHNTLYWYLQNLGQGPELLIRYENEEAVDDSQLPKDRFSAERLKGVDSTLKIQPAELGDSAVYLCASRPGESKETQYFGPGTRLLVL.

This clonotype showed up many times. This chain links TRBV29-1 with TRBJ2-7, with 15 bases fitting TRBD2. J gave up 2 bases and V 3 bases, and 8 bases lay outside the gene matches. The CDR3 spans 17 residues. The V gene's germline CDR1 is SQVTM and CDR2 ANQGSEA. The DNA for the CDR3 is TGCAGCGTTGACGGACTAGCGGGAGGGAGAGCCCCCTACGAGCAGTACTTC. Its translation is CSVDGLAGGRAPYEQYF.

Turning to this clonotype: One base away lies a much larger clone, so this may be a sequencing read error. This chain uses TRBV6-1 with TRBJ1-2, with TRBD1 as a possible D gene (6 bases). Germline lookup yields CDR1 MNHNS and CDR2 SASEGT. The germline V and J ends were trimmed by 1 base and 7 bases, with 13 bases remaining between them. The CDR3 is 14 residues long. CDR3 loop: CASSEVGRGAGYTF. CDR3 bases: TGTGCCAGCAGTGAAGTTGGACGGGGGGCTGGCTACACCTTC.

The V and J genes are TRBV29-1 and TRBJ1-4, with D perhaps TRBD1 (6 bases). The germline gives CDR1 SQVTM, CDR2 ANQGSEA. Trimming shortened V by 8 bases and J by 8 bases, and 15 bases separated the two germline ends. This CDR3 has 12 amino acids. The CDR3: CSSEWGREKLFF. CDR3 in DNA: TGCAGCAGTGAATGGGGGCGCGAAAAACTGTTTTTT.

The CDR3 DNA reads TGTGCCAGCAGCTCCAGACTAGCGGGAGAGCAGTTCTTC. Its translation: CASSSRLAGEQFF. The rearrangement uses TRBV7-3 and TRBJ2-7; 11 positions match TRBD2. The better agreement between TRBJ2-1 and the DNA end casts doubt on the J call. CDR1 and CDR2 from the germline V gene are SGHTA and FQGTGA. This CDR3 is built from 13 residues.

The count of this clonotype is one. The chain has TRBV29-1 and TRBJ1-1; no clear D. The CDR3 totals 15 residues. V was trimmed by 4 bases and J by 14 bases, leaving 29 bases between them. Germline V gene sequence: CDR1 SQVTM, CDR2 ANQGSEA. CDR3 in amino acids: CSVAEGLRSYNEQFF. The CDR3 DNA reads TGCAGCGTTGCGGAAGGTCTCCGGTCCTACAATGAGCAGTTCTTT.

The V gene is TRBV29-1, the J gene TRBJ1-2; possible D gene TRBD1, 6 bases. The V end lost 1 base, the J end lost 8 bases, and 14 bases lay between the germline ends. The germline V gene encodes CDR1 SQVTM and CDR2 ANQGSEA. The CDR3 length is 13 residues. The CDR3 nucleotides read TGCAGCGTTGAAGGCTCTGGGGGCAGAGGCTACACCTTC. It codes for CSVEGSGGRGYTF.

Many counts were recorded for this clonotype. The DNA of the CDR3 is TGTGCCAGCAGCCCCAGGGACTCCCCGGAGACCCAGTACTTC. Amino acids: CASSPRDSPETQYF. This sequence joins TRBV7-2 and TRBJ2-5; D may be TRBD2 (6 bases). The CDR3 consists of 14 residues. CDR1 and CDR2 (germline): SGHTA, FQGNSA. The V and J ends lost 5 bases and 5 bases respectively, with 15 bases between them.

As to this clonotype: Lacking the conserved final phenylalanine or tryptophan, this CDR3 likely reflects a read error. V is TRBV25-1 and J is TRBJ2-3, with D possibly matching TRBD1 (6 bases). The CDR3 has 13 residues. Per the germline V gene, CDR1 is MGHDK and CDR2 is SYGVNS. CDR3 sequence: CASREQGSDTQYL. CDR3 DNA sequence: TGCGCCAGCAGAGAACAGGGATCAGATACGCAGTATCTT.

The J gene is TRBJ2-5, the V gene TRBV29-1, with 8 positions matching TRBD2. The DNA end is more similar to TRBJ2-7, so the J call may be wrong. Germline V CDR1 and CDR2: SQVTM, ANQGSEA. CDR3 length equals 13 residues. The CDR3 DNA reads TGCAGCAGCTGGGGGACTAGACGGGACGAGCAGTACTTC. Protein product: CSSWGTRRDEQYF.